This T cell receptor beta chain was found in a study of blood T cell repertoires in COVID-19 (dated by TCRdb to 2020 to 2021). For the study in its entirety: Samples covering the acute and convalescent phases of COVID-19 were provided by collaborators in the United States, Italy and Spain. Where available, HLA class I and class II types were taken from metadata supplied by the sample provider and were not determined by assay-based typing. A de-identified subject ID, COVID-19 status, age in years and sex were almost always included in the sample metadata. The repertoires were released in a freely available public database meant as a resource for research on the immune response to SARS-CoV-2. Samples came from the ongoing ImmuneRACE study (first 160 participants) plus 1,254 subjects from 6 global collaborators. The prospective study material was composed of cDNA or gDNA derived from T cells, B-cell-depleted T cells, or PBMCs. Deeply sampled blood TCRbeta repertoires from subjects exposed to, actively infected with, or recovered from COVID-19 were included in the dataset. Broad study findings and their caveats: The amount of clinical and demographic metadata varied by source and participant and was provided uncurated.

A word on this clone: The target of this receptor is not known. There are no base qualities to consult, and no much larger clone falls within one base.

Enrolling through a virtual design, the prospective study's participants ranged in age from roughly 18 to 100 years and lived across around 25 United States geographic areas. In the prospective study, participants were assigned to cohorts based on the clinical history participants reported in a screening survey and a study questionnaire. For ImmuneRACE Cohort 3, a participant was defined as recovered based on two consecutive negative NP/OP PCR tests, clearance by a healthcare professional, or resolution of symptoms. In the prospective study, mobile phlebotomists collected whole blood, serum and a nasopharyngeal or oropharyngeal swab from each participant. Prospective study participants could optionally give additional blood draws and questionnaires over an approximately 2-month period. Before DNA extraction, blood samples from the prospective study were shipped at room temperature or frozen. TCRbeta CDR3 regions were amplified from genomic DNA by means of the immunoSEQ Assay, a bias-controlled multiplex PCR. The original pipeline was this. Nucleated cell counts per sample were estimated from amplification of reference gene primers within the assay. To quantify the absolute abundance of each unique TCRbeta CDR3 rearrangement, sequence reads were collapsed and filtered. Productive Simpson clonality was computed per sample as the square root of Simpson's diversity index over productive rearrangements. TCRdb re-hosts the immuneACCESS table, in-frame sequences only. Its copies lack some clones; in the studies checked, an unresolved V gene accounts for under half of them, and the cause for the rest is not known. The V and J calls and clone size are taken from that table; D and trimming were inferred from the DNA. The sample data list 250,000 to 300,000 clones, and around 86% of these were observed just once. 1.5% to 2% of the sample lies in the top ten.

Cut back by 6 bases and 4 bases, the V and J ends lie 15 bases apart. Taken from the germline V gene, the CDR1 and CDR2 loops are WSHSY and SAAADI. Inclusive of the bounding cysteine and phenylalanine, the CDR3 is 14 residues long. Only the CDR3 portion is preserved as DNA: 42 bases, with reading frame beginning at the first base. The clonotype originates from a woman aged 40 to 50 who had recovered from COVID-19. Sequencing used PBMCs or T cells enriched from blood (not recorded which). The chain couples TRBV10-2 to TRBJ2-5; the D region possibly corresponds to TRBD2 (6 bases align). The CDR3 region reads CASRGRDSGETQYF. Here is the DNA: TGCGCCAGCAGGGGGCGGGATTCAGGAGAGACCCAGTACTTC.